What follows are 17 T cell receptor beta chains derived from one specimen sequenced in a study of OX40 agonist ivuxolimab in advanced cancers. Clones were read by immunoSEQ multiplex PCR, and TCRdb kept only the in-frame ones, dropping some. Of fewer than 70,000 clones listed, around 90% are singletons. The sample in question was CD4+ or CD8+ T cells sorted from blood, obtained in a trial of the OX40 agonist ivuxolimab. These receptors came from an adult with an advanced solid tumor such as melanoma, head and neck, liver or kidney cancer.

The chain employs TRBV10-3 and TRBJ2-3; 8 bases fit TRBD2. The CDR3 length is 16 residues. J gave up 4 bases and V 6 bases, and 12 bases lay outside the gene matches. Looked up from germline, CDR1 is ENHRY and CDR2 is SYGVKD. The CDR3 DNA reads TGTGCCATCAGCGCCGGTTCCGGGGGGGCCGCAGATACGCAGTATTTT. Its translation is CAISAGSGGAADTQYF.

V usage is TRBV29-1 and J usage is TRBJ2-1, with TRBD1 matching 8 bases. This CDR3 is 17 amino acids long. The junction had 9 bases not matched to a gene; V was cut back by 0 bases and J by 2 bases. CDR1 SQVTM and CDR2 ANQGSEA come from the germline V gene. CDR3 nucleotides: TGCAGCGTTGAAGATGAGGTAGGACAGGGCGCCTACAATGAGCAGTTCTTC. This encodes CSVEDEVGQGAYNEQFF.

The V and J genes are TRBV29-1 and TRBJ2-1; 7 bases agree with TRBD2. Germline V lookup: CDR1 SQVTM, CDR2 ANQGSEA. Trimming took 7 bases from V and 9 from J; bases not matched to a gene: 3. CDR3 length: 10 residues. The CDR3 DNA is TGCAGCGGGGGGGGAGGTGAGCAGTTCTTC. It yields the protein CSGGGGEQFF.

The chain carries TRBV19 and TRBJ2-1; D assignment may be TRBD1 or TRBD2 (5 bases each). V lost 2 bases and J lost 1, with 9 bases in between. Germline values: CDR1 LNHDA, CDR2 SQIVND (reference sequence). The CDR3 is 15 amino acids. The CDR3 DNA sequence: TGTGCCAGTAGTATAAGGGACCAGTCCTACAATGAGCAGTTCTTC. This sequence encodes CASSIRDQSYNEQFF.

The rearrangement uses TRBV6-1 and TRBJ2-5; 13 bases are a match to TRBD2. The CDR3 covers 16 residues. Losses at the gene ends were 4 bases for V and 1 base for J; bases not matched to a gene: 3. Per the germline V gene, CDR1 is MNHNS and CDR2 is SASEGT. The CDR3 nucleotides read TGTGCCAGCAGTGGACTAGCGGGAGGACTCCAAGAGACCCAGTACTTC. Translated, it gives CASSGLAGGLQETQYF.

CDR3 coding DNA: TGCGCCAGCAGTCATTCGGGACAGGGGGCGAAGGCCGGGGAGCTGTTTTTT. It translates to CASSHSGQGAKAGELFF. J is TRBJ2-2 and V is TRBV23-1; 12 nucleotides line up with TRBD1. TRBV23-1 is an ORF; its function is uncertain. CDR3 length equals 17 residues. Trimming took 3 bases from V and 6 from J; bases not matched to a gene: 8.

This chain joins TRBV4-1 and TRBJ1-1, with 10 positions matching TRBD1. V lost 4 bases, J lost 11 bases, and 19 bases stayed unmatched. Germline CDR1 and CDR2: MGHRA and YSYEKL. This CDR3 spans 17 amino acids. For the CDR3, the DNA is TGCGCCAGCAGCCCTGCCCGGGACAGGGGTGAAGGAGGTCGGGCTTTCTTT. It codes for CASSPARDRGEGGRAFF.

The chain couples TRBV27 to TRBJ2-5; D call uncertain. The DNA end is a closer match to TRBJ2-7, so the J assignment may be wrong. This CDR3 spans 17 amino acids. CDR1 MNHEY and CDR2 SMNVEV come from the germline V gene (reference sequence). CDR3 sequence: CASSLSASWASTYEQYF. As DNA, the CDR3 is TGTGCCAGCAGTTTATCGGCCTCATGGGCGAGTACCTACGAGCAGTACTTC.

The chain is built from TRBV2 and TRBJ1-1; 8 bases fit TRBD1. The CDR3 consists of 16 residues. With 5 bases clipped from V and 1 base from J, the junction kept 9 bases outside the gene matches. CDR1 SNHLY and CDR2 FYNNEI come from the germline V gene. CDR3 nucleotide sequence: TGTGCCAGCAGTTTGAGGGACAGGTACTCGAACACTGAAGCTTTCTTT. It codes for CASSLRDRYSNTEAFF.

V gene TRBV29-1 combines with J gene TRBJ1-1; no definite D call. Germline assignment: CDR1 SQVTM and CDR2 ANQGSEA. V dropped 4 bases and J dropped 7 bases, with 13 bases sitting between them. CDR3 length equals 12 residues. The CDR3 region has the DNA TGCAGCGTTGTAAGGGATTCGAATGAAGCTTTCTTT. It encodes CSVVRDSNEAFF.

The chain employs TRBV9 and TRBJ2-7; D possibly corresponds to TRBD1 (6 bases). Germline V gene data show CDR1 as SGDLS and CDR2 as YYNGEE. Trimming removed 0 bases from V and 7 bases from J, with 20 bases in between. This CDR3 region has 16 residues. The CDR3 protein is CASSVAPSGSQGEQYF. The DNA of the CDR3 is TGTGCCAGCAGCGTAGCTCCCTCCGGTAGTCAGGGGGAGCAGTACTTC. Drawing the rest from reference TRBV9 and TRBJ2-7, the complete variable domain is DSGVTQTPKHLITATGQRVTLRCSPRSGDLSVYWYQQSLDQGLQFLIQYYNGEERAKGNILERFSAQQFPDLHSELNLSSLELGDSALYFCASSVAPSGSQGEQYFGPGTRLTVT.

The chain links TRBV7-3 to TRBJ2-1; D possibly matches TRBD1 or TRBD2 (6 bases each). The CDR3 is 16 residues long. Germline V gene data show CDR1 as SGHTA and CDR2 as FQGTGA. The V end lost 1 base, the J end lost 2 bases, and 12 bases lay between the germline ends. For the CDR3, the DNA is TGTGCCAGCAGCTTAATATCGGGGGCCCCCTACAATGAGCAGTTCTTC. Its protein product is CASSLISGAPYNEQFF.

The rearrangement joins TRBV5-1 to TRBJ2-5; the D is unclear. Germline lookup yields CDR1 SGHRS and CDR2 YFSETQ. V lost 4 bases, J lost 1 base, and 14 bases lay in between. The length of the CDR3 is 15 residues. CDR3 in DNA: TGCGCCAGCAGCCCCACCGGAGCCCTCCAAGAGACCCAGTACTTC. This sequence encodes CASSPTGALQETQYF.

CDR3 sequence: CASRSQGVGEQFF. In nucleotides, the CDR3 is TGTGCCAGCAGATCCCAGGGGGTTGGTGAGCAGTTCTTC. The V gene is TRBV2, the J gene TRBJ2-1; 7 bases align to TRBD1. The CDR3 length is 13 residues. After removal of 6 bases from V and 9 bases from J, the junction contained 8 bases not matched to a gene. Germline V CDR1 and CDR2: SNHLY, FYNNEI.

This chain links TRBV7-2 with TRBJ2-5; 8 bases map to TRBD1. With V trimmed by 0 bases and J by 5 bases, 5 bases remained unmatched. CDR3 size: 15 residues. The germline CDR1 and CDR2 sequences are SGHTA and FQGNSA. For the CDR3, the DNA is TGTGCCAGCAGCTTAGCCAGGACAGGGCGGGAGACCCAGTACTTC. It encodes CASSLARTGRETQYF.

This chain uses TRBV2 with TRBJ2-3; D gene unclear. Looked up from germline, CDR1 is SNHLY and CDR2 is FYNNEI. Between the trimmed V and J ends, which lost 3 bases and 0 bases, there was a span of 7 bases. The CDR3 loop spans 14 amino acids. CDR3 sequence (DNA): TGTGCCAGCAGTGAGTTAACAAGCACAGATACGCAGTATTTT. This encodes CASSELTSTDTQYF.

The chain is built from TRBV27 and TRBJ1-1; D is uncertain. The CDR3 totals 13 residues. V was trimmed by 6 bases and J by 4 bases, leaving 12 bases between them. From germline, CDR1 is MNHEY and CDR2 SMNVEV (reference sequence). The CDR3 spells CASRTRVRTEAFF. The CDR3 coding sequence is TGTGCCAGCAGGACAAGGGTTCGCACTGAAGCTTTCTTT.